This T cell receptor (beta chain) was recovered during a study of shared clonotypes between healthy human individuals. Everyone who donated was a Caucasian adult who lived in Nashville, Tennessee. Notes on this clone: Different DNA sequences within this sample yield the same CDR3.

Sequencing was performed with immunoSEQ multiplex PCR; in TCRdb, only in-frame clones are kept and a portion is missing. The table lists roughly 2.5 million clones, more than 90% of them singletons. The sequence derives from a young man in good health. Material: naive CD4+ T cells sorted from blood. Subset specified: CD45RA+ positively selected.

The CDR3 reads CASSPLSGPQETQYF. In DNA, the CDR3 is TGTGCCAGCTCACCATTAAGTGGGCCCCAAGAGACCCAGTACTTC. V gene TRBV18 combines with J gene TRBJ2-5; D is unresolved. Germline V gene sequence: CDR1 KGHSH, CDR2 LQKENI. The ends were cut back, 2 bases at V and 1 base at J, with 11 bases in the middle. This CDR3 comprises 15 residues.